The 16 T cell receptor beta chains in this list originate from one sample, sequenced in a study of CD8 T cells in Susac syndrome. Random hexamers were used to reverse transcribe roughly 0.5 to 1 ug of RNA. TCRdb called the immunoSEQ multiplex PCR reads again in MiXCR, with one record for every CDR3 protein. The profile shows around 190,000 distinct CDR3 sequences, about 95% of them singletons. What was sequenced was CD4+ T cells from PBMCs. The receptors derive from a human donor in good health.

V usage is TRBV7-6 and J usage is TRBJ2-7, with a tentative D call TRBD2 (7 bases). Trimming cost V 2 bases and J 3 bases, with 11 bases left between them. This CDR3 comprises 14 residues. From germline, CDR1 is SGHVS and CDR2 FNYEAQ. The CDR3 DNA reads TGTGCCAGCAGCTTAAGGGGGGGTAGCTACGAGCAGTACTTC. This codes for CASSLRGGSYEQYF.

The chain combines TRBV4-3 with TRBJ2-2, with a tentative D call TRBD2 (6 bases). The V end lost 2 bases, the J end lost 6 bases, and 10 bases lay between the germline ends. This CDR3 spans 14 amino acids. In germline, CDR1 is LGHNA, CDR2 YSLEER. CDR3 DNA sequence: TGCGCCAGCAGCCAAACGGGAGTGGCCGGGGAGCTGTTTTTT. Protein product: CASSQTGVAGELFF.

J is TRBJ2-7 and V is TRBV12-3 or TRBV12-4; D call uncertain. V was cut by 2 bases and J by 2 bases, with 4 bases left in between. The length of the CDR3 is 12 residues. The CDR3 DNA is TGTGCCAGCAGTTTAACCGCCTACGAGCAGTACTTC. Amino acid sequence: CASSLTAYEQYF.

The CDR3 bases are TGTGCCAGTGGGTGGGAGTACGAGCAGTACTTC. Translation: CASGWEYEQYF. V usage is TRBV28 and J usage is TRBJ2-7; tentatively, D is TRBD2 (5 bases). Trimming removed 9 bases at V and 4 bases at J, with 10 bases between. Germline V gene data show CDR1 as MDHEN and CDR2 as SYDVKM. CDR3 length equals 11 residues.

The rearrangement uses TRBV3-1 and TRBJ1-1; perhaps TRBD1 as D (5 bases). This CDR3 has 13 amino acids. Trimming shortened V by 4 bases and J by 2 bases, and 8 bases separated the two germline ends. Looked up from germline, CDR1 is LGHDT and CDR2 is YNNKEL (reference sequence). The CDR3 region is CASSRRGNTEAFF. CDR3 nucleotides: TGTGCCAGCAGCCGAAGGGGAAACACTGAAGCTTTCTTT.

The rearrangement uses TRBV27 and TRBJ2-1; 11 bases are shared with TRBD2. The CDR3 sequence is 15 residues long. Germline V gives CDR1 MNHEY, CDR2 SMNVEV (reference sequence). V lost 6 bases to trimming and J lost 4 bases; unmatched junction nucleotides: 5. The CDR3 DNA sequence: TGTGCCAGCAGAGACGGACTAGCGGGTTACAATGAGCAGTTCTTC. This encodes CASRDGLAGYNEQFF.

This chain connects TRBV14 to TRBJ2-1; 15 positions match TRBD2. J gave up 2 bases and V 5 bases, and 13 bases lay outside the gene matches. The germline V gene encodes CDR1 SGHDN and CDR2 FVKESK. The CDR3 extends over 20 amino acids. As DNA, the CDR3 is TGTGCCAGCAGCTTTTTGCCGCCGGGACTAGCGGGAGGCCCCTACAATGAGCAGTTCTTC. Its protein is CASSFLPPGLAGGPYNEQFF.

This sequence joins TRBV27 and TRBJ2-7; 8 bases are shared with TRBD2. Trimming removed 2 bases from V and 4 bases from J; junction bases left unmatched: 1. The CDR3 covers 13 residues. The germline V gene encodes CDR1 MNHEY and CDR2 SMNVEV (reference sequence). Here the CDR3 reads CASSLREGYEQYF. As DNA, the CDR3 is TGTGCCAGCAGTTTACGGGAGGGTTACGAGCAGTACTTC.

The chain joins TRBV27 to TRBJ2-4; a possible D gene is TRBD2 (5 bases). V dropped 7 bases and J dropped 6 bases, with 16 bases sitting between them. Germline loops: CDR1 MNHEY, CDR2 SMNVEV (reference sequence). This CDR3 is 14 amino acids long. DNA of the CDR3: TGTGCCAGCAAACGAGCGGAGGTGGGAAACATTCAGTACTTC. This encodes CASKRAEVGNIQYF.

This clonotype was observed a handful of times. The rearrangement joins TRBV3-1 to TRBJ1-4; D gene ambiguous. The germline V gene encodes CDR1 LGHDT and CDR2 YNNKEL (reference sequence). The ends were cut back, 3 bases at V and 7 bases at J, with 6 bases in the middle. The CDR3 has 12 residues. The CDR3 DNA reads TGTGCCAGCAGCCACTTAAGTGAAAAACTGTTTTTT. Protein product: CASSHLSEKLFF. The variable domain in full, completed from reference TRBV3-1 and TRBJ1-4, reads DTAVSQTPKYLVTQMGNDKSIKCEQNLGHDTMYWYKQDSKKFLKIMFSYNNKELIINETVPNRFSPKSPDKAHLNLHINSLELGDSAVYFCASSHLSEKLFFGSGTQLSVL.

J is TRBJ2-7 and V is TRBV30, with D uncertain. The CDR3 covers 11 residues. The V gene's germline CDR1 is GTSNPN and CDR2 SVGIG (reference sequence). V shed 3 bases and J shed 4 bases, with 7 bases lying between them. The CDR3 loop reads CAWRREYEQYF. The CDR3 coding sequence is TGTGCCTGGAGGCGAGAATACGAGCAGTACTTC.

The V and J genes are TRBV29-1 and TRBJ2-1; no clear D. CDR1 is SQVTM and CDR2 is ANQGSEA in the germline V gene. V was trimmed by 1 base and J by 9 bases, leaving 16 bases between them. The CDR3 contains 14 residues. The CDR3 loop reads CSVEGSATWGEQFF. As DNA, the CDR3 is TGCAGCGTTGAAGGGTCAGCCACCTGGGGTGAGCAGTTCTTC.

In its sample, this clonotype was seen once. CDR3 residues: CASTLRGGGTDTQYF. In DNA form, the CDR3 reads TGTGCCAGCACCCTGCGGGGCGGGGGCACAGATACGCAGTATTTT. The J gene is TRBJ2-3, the V gene TRBV11-2; D might be TRBD2 (6 bases). The CDR3 covers 15 residues. Trimming stripped 7 bases from V and 1 base from J, with 15 bases between. In germline, CDR1 is SGHAT, CDR2 FQNNGV.

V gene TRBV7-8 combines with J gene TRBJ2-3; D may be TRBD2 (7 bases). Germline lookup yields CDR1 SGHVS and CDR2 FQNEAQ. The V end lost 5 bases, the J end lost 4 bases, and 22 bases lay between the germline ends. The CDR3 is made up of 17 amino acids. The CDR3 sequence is CASSPSRGAFVPDTQYF. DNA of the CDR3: TGTGCCAGCAGCCCATCCCGGGGGGCATTCGTCCCAGATACGCAGTATTTT.

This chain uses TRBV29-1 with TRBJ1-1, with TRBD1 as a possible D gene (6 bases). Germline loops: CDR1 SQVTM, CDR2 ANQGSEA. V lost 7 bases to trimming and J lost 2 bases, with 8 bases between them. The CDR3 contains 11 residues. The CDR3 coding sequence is TGCAGCGCGGGGGCTAACACTGAAGCTTTCTTT. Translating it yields CSAGANTEAFF.

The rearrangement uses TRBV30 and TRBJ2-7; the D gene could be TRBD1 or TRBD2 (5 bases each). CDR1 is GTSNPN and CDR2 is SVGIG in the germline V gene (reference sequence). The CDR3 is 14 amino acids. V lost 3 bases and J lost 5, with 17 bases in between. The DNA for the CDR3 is TGTGCCTGGAGGACCACCGGGACCCGCGACGAGCAGTACTTC. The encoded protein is CAWRTTGTRDEQYF. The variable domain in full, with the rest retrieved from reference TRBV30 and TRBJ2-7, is SQTIHQWPATLVQPVGSPLSLECTVEGTSNPNLYWYRQAAGRGLQLLFYSVGIGQISSEVPQNLSASRPQDRQFILSSKKLLLSDSGFYLCAWRTTGTRDEQYFGPGTRLTVT.